What follows are 21 T cell receptor beta chains derived from one specimen sequenced in a study of blood T cell repertoires in COVID-19. Produced via immunoSEQ multiplex PCR; TCRdb's table is partial and in-frame only. The sample holds more than 110,000 clones, 84% seen once. Sequencing was carried out using peripheral blood. Receptors were obtained from a human donor in a cohort sampled during active COVID-19.

J is TRBJ2-1 and V is TRBV16; D call uncertain. The length of the CDR3 is 12 residues. V was trimmed by 3 bases and J by 8 bases, leaving 8 bases between them. The germline V gene has CDR1 KGHSY and CDR2 FQNENV. CDR3 nucleotides: TGTGCCAGCAGCCATATATCAGATGAGCAGTTCTTC. Protein product: CASSHISDEQFF.

This sequence joins TRBV2 and TRBJ2-5; 10 nucleotides agree with TRBD1. V shed 4 bases, J shed 5 bases, and the junction held 7 bases outside the gene matches. This CDR3 contains 15 residues. CDR1 and CDR2 (germline): SNHLY, FYNNEI. The CDR3 bases are TGTGCCAGCAGTGGCCAGGGACAGGGGCACGAGACCCAGTACTTC. It codes for CASSGQGQGHETQYF.

V and J are TRBV13 and TRBJ2-3, with TRBD1 matching 9 bases. This CDR3 has 15 amino acids. Per germline, CDR1 PRHDT and CDR2 FYEKMQ (reference sequence). V lost 3 bases and J lost 5; bases outside the gene matches: 6. CDR3 coding DNA: TGTGCCAGCAGCTTTGGGACAGGGCCAGGAGATACGCAGTATTTT. This gives the protein CASSFGTGPGDTQYF.

This chain links TRBV7-8 with TRBJ2-7; D remains ambiguous. Per the germline V gene, CDR1 is SGHVS and CDR2 is FQNEAQ. V shed 1 base and J shed 0 bases, with 7 bases lying between them. The CDR3 consists of 14 residues. The CDR3 nucleotides read TGTGCCAGCAGCTTAGATCAGTTCTCCTACGAGCAGTACTTC. This codes for CASSLDQFSYEQYF.

The chain combines TRBV19 with TRBJ2-1; 14 bases align to TRBD2. Germline CDR1 reads LNHDA; CDR2 reads SQIVND (reference sequence). V shed 4 bases, J shed 10 bases, and the junction held 12 bases outside the gene matches. The CDR3 is 17 residues long. CDR3 loop: CASSTQKVGLAGGEQFF. The CDR3 DNA reads as TGTGCCAGTAGTACCCAAAAGGTAGGACTAGCGGGAGGCGAGCAGTTCTTC.

This chain joins TRBV18 and TRBJ1-4; 7 bases are a match to TRBD1. CDR1 and CDR2 (germline): KGHSH, LQKENI. The V gene end was trimmed by 4 bases and the J gene end by 4 bases; junction bases not matched to a gene: 6. The CDR3 length is 15 residues. CDR3 amino acids: CASSQRQGLNEKLFF. Here the CDR3 DNA reads TGTGCCAGCTCACAAAGACAGGGCCTTAATGAAAAACTGTTTTTT.

The V and J genes are TRBV6-2 or TRBV6-3 and TRBJ2-5; TRBD2 agrees at 8 bases. The CDR3 spans 15 residues. V gave up 4 bases and J gave up 1 base; unmatched junction bases: 5. Germline CDR1 reads MNHEY; CDR2 reads SVGEGT. CDR3 amino acids: CASSLRGTSQETQYF. In nucleotides, the CDR3 is TGTGCCAGCAGTTTGAGGGGGACTAGCCAAGAGACCCAGTACTTC.

The chain has TRBV2 and TRBJ2-1, with D perhaps TRBD2 (6 bases). Trimming left V 8 bases short and J 5 bases short, with 13 bases between. This CDR3 spans 13 amino acids. Germline V gives CDR1 SNHLY, CDR2 FYNNEI. The DNA for the CDR3 is TGTGCCAGCGTACGGGACTTAGACAATGAGCAGTTCTTC. It encodes CASVRDLDNEQFF.

This clone occurred once. The gene calls are TRBV9 and TRBJ1-2; D possibly corresponds to TRBD1 (6 bases). V lost 3 bases and J 4 bases, leaving 13 bases between the germline ends. Germline V gives CDR1 SGDLS, CDR2 YYNGEE. CDR3 length: 14 residues. The CDR3 coding sequence is TGTGCCAGCAGCGCCCAGGGGCTATCCTATGGCTACACCTTC. Its translation is CASSAQGLSYGYTF.

Written as DNA, the CDR3 is TGTGCCAGCAGGCGTCAAGAGACCCAGTACTTC. Translating gives CASRRQETQYF. This chain joins TRBV7-6 and TRBJ2-5; no clear D gene. The CDR3 extends over 11 amino acids. The germline V gene has CDR1 SGHVS and CDR2 FNYEAQ. V gave up 6 bases and J gave up 2 bases, with 4 bases separating them.

V usage is TRBV5-4 and J usage is TRBJ2-1; D may be TRBD2 (5 bases). CDR3 length equals 16 residues. The germline V and J ends were trimmed by 0 bases and 2 bases, with 12 bases remaining between them. Germline CDR1 reads SGHNT; CDR2 reads YYREEE (reference sequence). The CDR3 loop is CASSLALATTYNEQFF. The CDR3 DNA follows: TGTGCCAGCAGCTTGGCCCTAGCTACCACCTACAATGAGCAGTTCTTC.

The table lists this clone with a count of one. The genes are TRBV24-1 and TRBJ2-7, with TRBD1 matching 7 bases. Per germline, CDR1 KGHDR and CDR2 SFDVKD. V was clipped by 4 bases and J by 2 bases; unmatched bases: 4. The CDR3 spans 14 residues. CDR3 sequence reads: CATSDTDRPYEQYF. CDR3 nucleotide sequence: TGTGCCACCAGTGACACGGACAGGCCCTACGAGCAGTACTTC.

The V call is TRBV24-1, the J call TRBJ2-5, with D perhaps TRBD1 (6 bases). Germline V gene sequence: CDR1 KGHDR, CDR2 SFDVKD. With 5 bases removed from V and 3 bases from J, the gap between germline ends came to 9 bases. The CDR3 consists of 13 residues. The CDR3 region has the DNA TGTGCCACCAGTGTAGGGGGAGAAGAGACCCAGTACTTC. This gives the protein CATSVGGEETQYF.

CDR3 loop: CASSLSSDRLKHF. The CDR3 DNA is TGTGCCAGCAGTTTATCTTCCGACAGGTTGAAACATTTT. The chain couples TRBV6-5 to TRBJ1-5, with D perhaps TRBD1 (6 bases). Trimming took off 4 bases at V and 16 bases at J, with 20 bases between the two ends. Germline CDR1 and CDR2: MNHEY and SVGAGI. The CDR3 loop spans 13 amino acids.

The V gene is TRBV6-5, the J gene TRBJ2-7; 10 nucleotides agree with TRBD2. In germline, CDR1 is MNHEY, CDR2 SVGAGI. This CDR3 spans 15 amino acids. Trimming cost V 7 bases and J 9 bases; bases outside gene matches: 15. The CDR3 protein is CASTNPGLAGESQYF. The CDR3 bases are TGTGCCAGCACCAACCCGGGGCTAGCGGGGGAGTCGCAGTACTTC.

The chain is built from TRBV5-1 and TRBJ1-5; D gene uncertain. The CDR3 is 14 residues long. V lost 0 bases to trimming and J lost 2 bases, with 6 bases between them. Per the germline V gene, CDR1 is SGHRS and CDR2 is YFSETQ. CDR3 amino acids: CASSLGEGNQPQHF. The CDR3 DNA is TGCGCCAGCAGCTTGGGTGAGGGCAATCAGCCCCAGCATTTT.

CDR3 bases: TGTGCCTGGAGTGTACACGGGGATGGAAACACCATATATTTT. It translates to CAWSVHGDGNTIYF. This sequence joins TRBV30 and TRBJ1-3; unclear D gene. CDR1 GTSNPN and CDR2 SVGIG come from the germline V gene (reference sequence). The germline V and J ends were trimmed by 0 bases and 3 bases, with 9 bases remaining between them. This CDR3 is 14 amino acids long.

V and J are TRBV6-5 and TRBJ2-2; 8 nucleotides match TRBD1. Germline loops: CDR1 MNHEY, CDR2 SVGAGI. The CDR3 totals 14 residues. The V gene end was trimmed by 6 bases and the J gene end by 4 bases; junction bases not matched to a gene: 4. The DNA of the CDR3 is TGTGCCAGCAGGGCACAGGGGGTCACCGGGGAGCTGTTTTTT. Protein sequence: CASRAQGVTGELFF.

This chain uses TRBV3-1 (or the pseudogene TRBV3-2) with TRBJ2-7, with 10 bases matching TRBD2. The germline V gene encodes CDR1 LGHDT and CDR2 YNNKEL (reference sequence). Trimming at V came to 0 bases and at J to 3 bases, leaving 8 bases not matched to a gene. The CDR3 spans 17 residues. The CDR3 sequence is CASSQEVGTSAVYEQYV. In DNA, the CDR3 is TGTGCCAGCAGCCAAGAGGTTGGGACTAGCGCGGTCTACGAGCAGTACGTC.

The J gene is TRBJ2-7, the V gene TRBV18; 7 nucleotides agree with TRBD1. V shed 0 bases, J shed 4 bases, and the junction held 3 bases outside the gene matches. Germline CDR1 KGHSH, CDR2 LQKENI. The CDR3 has 14 residues. The CDR3 spells CASSPPTGEYEQYF. As DNA, the CDR3 is TGTGCCAGCTCACCACCCACAGGGGAATACGAGCAGTACTTC.

The chain joins TRBV5-1 to TRBJ2-5, with D perhaps matching TRBD1 (6 bases). CDR3 size: 14 residues. The ends were cut back, 0 bases at V and 6 bases at J, with 12 bases in the middle. CDR1 is SGHRS and CDR2 is YFSETQ in the germline V gene. Here the CDR3 reads CASSLDRVGKTQYF. The CDR3 nucleotides read TGCGCCAGCAGCTTGGACAGGGTCGGGAAGACCCAGTACTTC.